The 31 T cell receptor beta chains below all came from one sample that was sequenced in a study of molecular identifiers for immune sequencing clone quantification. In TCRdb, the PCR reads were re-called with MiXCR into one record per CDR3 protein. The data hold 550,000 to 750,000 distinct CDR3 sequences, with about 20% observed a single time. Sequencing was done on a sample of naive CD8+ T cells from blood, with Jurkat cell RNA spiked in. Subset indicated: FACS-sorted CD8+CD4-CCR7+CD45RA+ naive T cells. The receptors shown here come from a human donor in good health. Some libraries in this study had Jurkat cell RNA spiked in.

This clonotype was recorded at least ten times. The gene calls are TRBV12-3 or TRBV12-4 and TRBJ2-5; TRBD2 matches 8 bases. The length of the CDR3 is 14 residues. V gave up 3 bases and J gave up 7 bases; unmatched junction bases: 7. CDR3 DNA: TGTGCCAGCAGTTTTACTAGCGGCACAGGGACCCAGTACTTC. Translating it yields CASSFTSGTGTQYF.

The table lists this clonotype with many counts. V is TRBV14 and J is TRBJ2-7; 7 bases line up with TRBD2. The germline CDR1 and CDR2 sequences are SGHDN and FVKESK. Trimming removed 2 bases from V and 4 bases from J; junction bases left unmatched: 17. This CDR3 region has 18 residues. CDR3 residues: CASSQTLLGGFVGYEQYF. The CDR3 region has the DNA TGTGCCAGCAGCCAAACGCTCCTCGGGGGGTTTGTAGGGTACGAGCAGTACTTC. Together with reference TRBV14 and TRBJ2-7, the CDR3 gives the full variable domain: EAGVTQFPSHSVIEKGQTVTLRCDPISGHDNLYWYRRVMGKEIKFLLHFVKESKQDESGMPNNRFLAERTGGTYSTLKVQPAELEDSGVYFCASSQTLLGGFVGYEQYFGPGTRLTVT.

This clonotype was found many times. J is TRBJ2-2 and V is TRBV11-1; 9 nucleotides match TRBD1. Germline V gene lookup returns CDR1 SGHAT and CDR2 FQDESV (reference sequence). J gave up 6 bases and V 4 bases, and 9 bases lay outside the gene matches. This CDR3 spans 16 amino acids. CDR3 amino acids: CASSWTLRTGAGELFF. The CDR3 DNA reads TGTGCCAGCAGCTGGACTCTCCGGACAGGGGCCGGGGAGCTGTTTTTT.

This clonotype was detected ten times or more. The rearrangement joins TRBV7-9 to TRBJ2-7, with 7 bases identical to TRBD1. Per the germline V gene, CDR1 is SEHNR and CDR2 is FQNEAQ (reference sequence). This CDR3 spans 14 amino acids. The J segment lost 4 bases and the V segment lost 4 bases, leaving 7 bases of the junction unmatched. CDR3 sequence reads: CASSSSGQRYEQYF. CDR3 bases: TGTGCCAGCAGCTCGTCGGGACAGCGATACGAGCAGTACTTC.

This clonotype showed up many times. The CDR3 is CASSETGLILDTQYF. CDR3 sequence (DNA): TGTGCCAGCAGCGAGACGGGACTCATTTTAGATACGCAGTATTTT. The V call is TRBV7-2, the J call TRBJ2-3; tentative D call: TRBD2 (6 bases). The CDR3 length is 15 residues. The V end lost 5 bases, the J end lost 5 bases, and 17 bases lay between the germline ends. Looked up from germline, CDR1 is SGHTA and CDR2 is FQGNSA.

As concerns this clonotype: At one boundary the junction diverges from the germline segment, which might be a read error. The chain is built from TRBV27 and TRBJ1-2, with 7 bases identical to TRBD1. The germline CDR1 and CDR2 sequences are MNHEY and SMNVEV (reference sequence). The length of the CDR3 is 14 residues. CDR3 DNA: TGTGCCGGCAGCCTAACAGGGGCTGGGAATGGCTACACCTTC. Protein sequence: CAGSLTGAGNGYTF.

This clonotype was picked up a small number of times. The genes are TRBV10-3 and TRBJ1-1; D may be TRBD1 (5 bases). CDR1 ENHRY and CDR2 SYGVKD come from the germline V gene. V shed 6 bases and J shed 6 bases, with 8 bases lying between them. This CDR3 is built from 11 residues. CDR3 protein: CAISPGSEAFF. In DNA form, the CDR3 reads TGTGCCATCAGCCCAGGGTCTGAAGCTTTCTTT.

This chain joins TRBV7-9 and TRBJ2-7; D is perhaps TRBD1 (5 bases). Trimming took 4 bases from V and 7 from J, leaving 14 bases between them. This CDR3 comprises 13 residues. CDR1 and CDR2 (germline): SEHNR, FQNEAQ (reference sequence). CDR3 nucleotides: TGTGCCAGCAGCTCTGACAGAACTTATGAGCAGTACTTC. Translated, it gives CASSSDRTYEQYF.

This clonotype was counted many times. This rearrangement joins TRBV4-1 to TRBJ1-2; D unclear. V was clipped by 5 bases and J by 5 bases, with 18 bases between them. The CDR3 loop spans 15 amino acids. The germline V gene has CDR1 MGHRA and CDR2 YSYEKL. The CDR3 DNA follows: TGCGCCAGCAGCTGGAAGACGGAGGCTAGGTATGGCTACACCTTC. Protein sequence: CASSWKTEARYGYTF.

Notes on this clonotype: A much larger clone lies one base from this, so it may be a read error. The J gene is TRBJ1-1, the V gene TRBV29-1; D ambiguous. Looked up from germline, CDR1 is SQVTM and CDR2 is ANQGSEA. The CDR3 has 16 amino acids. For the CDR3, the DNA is TGCAGCGTGGACCTCCTTGGGGAGAAACTGAACACTGAAACTTTCTTT. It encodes CSVDLLGEKLNTETFF. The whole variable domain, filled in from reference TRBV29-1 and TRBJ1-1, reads SAVISQKPSRDICQRGTSLTIQCQVDSQVTMMFWYRQQPGQSLTLIATANQGSEATYESGFVIDKFPISRPNLTFSTLTVSNMSPEDSSIYLCSVDLLGEKLNTETFFGQGTRLTVV.

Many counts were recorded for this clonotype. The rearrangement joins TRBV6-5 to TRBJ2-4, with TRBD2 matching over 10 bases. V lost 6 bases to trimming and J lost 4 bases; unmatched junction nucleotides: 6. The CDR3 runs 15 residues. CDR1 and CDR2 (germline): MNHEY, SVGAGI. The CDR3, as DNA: TGTGCCAGCAGCCTACTAGCGGGGACGAAAAACATTCAGTACTTC. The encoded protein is CASSLLAGTKNIQYF.

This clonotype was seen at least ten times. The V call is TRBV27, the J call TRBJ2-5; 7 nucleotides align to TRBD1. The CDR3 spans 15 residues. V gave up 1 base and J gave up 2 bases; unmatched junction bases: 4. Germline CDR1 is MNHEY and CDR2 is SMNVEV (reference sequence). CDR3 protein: CASSLYRGQQETQYF. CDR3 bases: TGTGCCAGCAGTTTATACCGGGGACAGCAAGAGACCCAGTACTTC.

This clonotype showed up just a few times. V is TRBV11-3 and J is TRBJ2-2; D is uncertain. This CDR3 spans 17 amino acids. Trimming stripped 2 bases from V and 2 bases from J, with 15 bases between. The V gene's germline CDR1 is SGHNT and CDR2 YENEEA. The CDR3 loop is CASSLSLSPLNTGELFF. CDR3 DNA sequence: TGTGCCAGCAGCTTAAGTCTCTCGCCTCTAAACACCGGGGAGCTGTTTTTT.

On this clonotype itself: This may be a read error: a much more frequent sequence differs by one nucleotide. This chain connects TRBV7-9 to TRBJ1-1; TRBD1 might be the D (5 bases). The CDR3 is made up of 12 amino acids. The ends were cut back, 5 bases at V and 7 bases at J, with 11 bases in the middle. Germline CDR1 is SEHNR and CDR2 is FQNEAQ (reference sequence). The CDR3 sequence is CASSTGRFEAFF. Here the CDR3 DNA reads TGTGCCAGCAGCACAGGACGTTTTGAAGCTTTCTTT.

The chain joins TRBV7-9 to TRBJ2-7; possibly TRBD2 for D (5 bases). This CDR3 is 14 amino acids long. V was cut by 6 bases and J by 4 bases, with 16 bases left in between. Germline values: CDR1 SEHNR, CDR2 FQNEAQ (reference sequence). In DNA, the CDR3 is TGTGCCAGCAGGTCCTGGGAGAGGAGTTACGAGCAGTACTTC. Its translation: CASRSWERSYEQYF.

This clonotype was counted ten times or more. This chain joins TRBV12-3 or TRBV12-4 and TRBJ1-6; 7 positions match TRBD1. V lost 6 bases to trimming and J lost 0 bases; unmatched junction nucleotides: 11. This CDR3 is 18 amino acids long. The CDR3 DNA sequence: TGTGCCAGCAGGCGGACTACGGGACAGCTCTCCTATAATTCACCCCTCCACTTT. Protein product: CASRRTTGQLSYNSPLHF.

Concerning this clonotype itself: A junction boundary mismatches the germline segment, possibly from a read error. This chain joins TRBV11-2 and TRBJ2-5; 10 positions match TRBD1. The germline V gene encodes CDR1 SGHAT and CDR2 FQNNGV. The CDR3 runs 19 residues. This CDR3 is CASTLIAGQGDLYQETQYF. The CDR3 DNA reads TGTGCCAGCACCTTAATCGCTGGACAGGGGGACCTCTACCAAGAGACCCAGTACTTC. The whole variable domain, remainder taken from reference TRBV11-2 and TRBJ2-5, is EAGVAQSPRYKIIEKRQSVAFWCNPISGHATLYWYQQILGQGPKLLIQFQNNGVVDDSQLPKDRFSAERLKGVDSTLKIQPAKLEDSAVYLCASTLIAGQGDLYQETQYFGPGTRLLVL.

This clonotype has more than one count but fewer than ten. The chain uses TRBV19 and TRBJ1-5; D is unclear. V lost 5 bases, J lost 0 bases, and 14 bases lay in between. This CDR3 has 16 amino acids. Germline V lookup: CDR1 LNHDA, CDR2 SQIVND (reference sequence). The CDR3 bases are TGTGCCAGTAGTTTCTATTTGGGATATAGCAATCAGCCCCAGCATTTT. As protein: CASSFYLGYSNQPQHF.

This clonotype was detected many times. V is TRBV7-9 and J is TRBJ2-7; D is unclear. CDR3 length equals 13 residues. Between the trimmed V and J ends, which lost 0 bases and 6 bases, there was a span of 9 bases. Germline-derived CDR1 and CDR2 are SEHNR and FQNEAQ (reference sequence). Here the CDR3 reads CASSLAPASEQYF. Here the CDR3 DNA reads TGTGCCAGCAGCTTAGCGCCAGCAAGCGAGCAGTACTTC.

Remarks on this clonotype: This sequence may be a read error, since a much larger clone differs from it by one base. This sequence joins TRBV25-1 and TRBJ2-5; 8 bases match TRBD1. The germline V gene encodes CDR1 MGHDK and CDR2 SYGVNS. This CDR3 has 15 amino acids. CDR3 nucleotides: TGTGCCAACAGTGATGGCAGGGGGCCCCAAGAGACCCAGTACTTC. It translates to CANSDGRGPQETQYF.

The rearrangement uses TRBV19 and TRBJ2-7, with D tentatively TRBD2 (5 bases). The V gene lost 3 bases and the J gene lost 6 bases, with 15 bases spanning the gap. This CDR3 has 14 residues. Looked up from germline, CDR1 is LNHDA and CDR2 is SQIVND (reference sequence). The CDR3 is CASSMGVSDCEQYF. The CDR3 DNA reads TGTGCCAGTAGTATGGGAGTTAGCGACTGCGAGCAGTACTTC. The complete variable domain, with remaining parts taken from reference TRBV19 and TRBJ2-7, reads DGGITQSPKYLFRKEGQNVTLSCEQNLNHDAMYWYRQDPGQGLRLIYYSQIVNDFQKGDIAEGYSVSREKKESFPLTVTSAQKNPTAFYLCASSMGVSDCEQYFGPGTRLTVT.

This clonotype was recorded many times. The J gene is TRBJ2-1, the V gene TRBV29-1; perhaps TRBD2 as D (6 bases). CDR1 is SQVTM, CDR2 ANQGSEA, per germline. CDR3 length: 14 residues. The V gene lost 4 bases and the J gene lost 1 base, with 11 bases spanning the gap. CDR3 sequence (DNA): TGCAGCGTTGTATTGCGGGATTCCTACAATGAGCAGTTCTTC. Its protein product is CSVVLRDSYNEQFF.

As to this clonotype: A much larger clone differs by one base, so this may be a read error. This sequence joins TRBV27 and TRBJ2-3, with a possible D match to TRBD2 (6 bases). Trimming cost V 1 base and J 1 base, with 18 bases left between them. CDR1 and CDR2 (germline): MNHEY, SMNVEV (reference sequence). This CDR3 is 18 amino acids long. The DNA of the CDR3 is TGTGCCAGCAGTTTATTCCGGAGCGAGGGGACTGGCACAGATACGCAGTATTTT. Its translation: CASSLFRSEGTGTDTQYF.

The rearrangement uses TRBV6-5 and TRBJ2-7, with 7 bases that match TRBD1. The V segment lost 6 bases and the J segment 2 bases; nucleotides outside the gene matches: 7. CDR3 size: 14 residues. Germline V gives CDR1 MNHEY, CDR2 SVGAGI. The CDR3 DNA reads TGTGCCAGCAGCACGAGGGGGCCCGCCTACGAGCAGTACTTC. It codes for CASSTRGPAYEQYF.

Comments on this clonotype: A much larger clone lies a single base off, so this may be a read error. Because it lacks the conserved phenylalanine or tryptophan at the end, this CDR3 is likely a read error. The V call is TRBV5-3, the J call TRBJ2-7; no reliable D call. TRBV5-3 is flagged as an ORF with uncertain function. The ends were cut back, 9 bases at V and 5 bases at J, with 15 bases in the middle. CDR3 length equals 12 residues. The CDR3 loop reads CATSYGVHEQYL. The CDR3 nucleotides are TGTGCCACTTCGTATGGGGTCCACGAGCAGTACCTC.

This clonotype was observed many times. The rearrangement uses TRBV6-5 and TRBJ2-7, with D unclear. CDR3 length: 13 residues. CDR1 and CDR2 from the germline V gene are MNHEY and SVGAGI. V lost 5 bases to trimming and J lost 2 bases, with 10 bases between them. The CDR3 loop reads CASSPNDAYEQYF. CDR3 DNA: TGTGCCAGCAGTCCAAACGATGCCTACGAGCAGTACTTC.

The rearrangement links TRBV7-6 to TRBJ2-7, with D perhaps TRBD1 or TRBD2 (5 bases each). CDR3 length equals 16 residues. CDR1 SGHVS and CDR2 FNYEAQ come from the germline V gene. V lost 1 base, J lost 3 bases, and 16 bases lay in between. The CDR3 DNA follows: TGTGCCAGCAGCTTAGGGCAACCGGGGCAGGACTACGAGCAGTACTTC. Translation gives CASSLGQPGQDYEQYF.

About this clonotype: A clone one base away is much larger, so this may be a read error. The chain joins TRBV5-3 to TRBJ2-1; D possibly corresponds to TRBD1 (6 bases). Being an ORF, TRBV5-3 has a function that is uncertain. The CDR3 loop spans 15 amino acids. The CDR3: CASSYRDKWNNERFF. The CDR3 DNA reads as TGTGCCAGCAGCTACCGGGACAAGTGGAACAATGAGCGGTTCTTC.

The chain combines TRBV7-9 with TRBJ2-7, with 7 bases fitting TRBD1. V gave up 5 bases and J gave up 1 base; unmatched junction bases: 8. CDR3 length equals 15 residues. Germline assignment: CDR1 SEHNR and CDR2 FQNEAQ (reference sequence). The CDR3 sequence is CASSPPGQISYEQYF. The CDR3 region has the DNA TGTGCCAGCAGCCCGCCGGGACAGATTTCCTACGAGCAGTACTTC.

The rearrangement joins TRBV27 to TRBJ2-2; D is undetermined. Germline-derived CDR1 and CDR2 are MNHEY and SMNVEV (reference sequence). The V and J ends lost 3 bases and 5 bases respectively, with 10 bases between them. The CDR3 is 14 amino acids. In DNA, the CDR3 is TGTGCCAGCAGTTTCGGCGTAACTACCGGGGAGCTGTTTTTT. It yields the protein CASSFGVTTGELFF.

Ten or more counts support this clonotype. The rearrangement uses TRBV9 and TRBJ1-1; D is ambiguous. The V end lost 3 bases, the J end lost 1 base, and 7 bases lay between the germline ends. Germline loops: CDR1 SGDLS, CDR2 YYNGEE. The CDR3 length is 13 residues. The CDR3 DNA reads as TGTGCCAGCAGCGCCCCCCCGAACACTGAAGCTTTCTTT. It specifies CASSAPPNTEAFF. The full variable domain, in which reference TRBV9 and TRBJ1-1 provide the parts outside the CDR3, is DSGVTQTPKHLITATGQRVTLRCSPRSGDLSVYWYQQSLDQGLQFLIQYYNGEERAKGNILERFSAQQFPDLHSELNLSSLELGDSALYFCASSAPPNTEAFFGQGTRLTVV.